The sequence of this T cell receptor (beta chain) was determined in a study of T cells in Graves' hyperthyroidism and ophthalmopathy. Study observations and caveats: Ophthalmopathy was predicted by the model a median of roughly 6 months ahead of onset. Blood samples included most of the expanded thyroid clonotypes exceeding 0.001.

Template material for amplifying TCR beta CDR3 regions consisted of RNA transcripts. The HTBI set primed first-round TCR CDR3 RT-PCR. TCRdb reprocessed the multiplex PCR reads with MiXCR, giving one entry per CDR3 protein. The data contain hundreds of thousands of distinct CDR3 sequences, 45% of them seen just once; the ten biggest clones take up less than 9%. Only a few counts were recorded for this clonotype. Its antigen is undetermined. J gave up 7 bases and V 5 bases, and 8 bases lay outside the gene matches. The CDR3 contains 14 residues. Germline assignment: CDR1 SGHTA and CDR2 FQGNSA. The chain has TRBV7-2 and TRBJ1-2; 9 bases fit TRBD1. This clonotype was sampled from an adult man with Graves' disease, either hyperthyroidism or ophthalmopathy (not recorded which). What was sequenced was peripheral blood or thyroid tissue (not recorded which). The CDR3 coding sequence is TGTGCCAGCAGCCTCCGGGACAGGGACTCTGGCTACACCTTC. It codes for CASSLRDRDSGYTF.